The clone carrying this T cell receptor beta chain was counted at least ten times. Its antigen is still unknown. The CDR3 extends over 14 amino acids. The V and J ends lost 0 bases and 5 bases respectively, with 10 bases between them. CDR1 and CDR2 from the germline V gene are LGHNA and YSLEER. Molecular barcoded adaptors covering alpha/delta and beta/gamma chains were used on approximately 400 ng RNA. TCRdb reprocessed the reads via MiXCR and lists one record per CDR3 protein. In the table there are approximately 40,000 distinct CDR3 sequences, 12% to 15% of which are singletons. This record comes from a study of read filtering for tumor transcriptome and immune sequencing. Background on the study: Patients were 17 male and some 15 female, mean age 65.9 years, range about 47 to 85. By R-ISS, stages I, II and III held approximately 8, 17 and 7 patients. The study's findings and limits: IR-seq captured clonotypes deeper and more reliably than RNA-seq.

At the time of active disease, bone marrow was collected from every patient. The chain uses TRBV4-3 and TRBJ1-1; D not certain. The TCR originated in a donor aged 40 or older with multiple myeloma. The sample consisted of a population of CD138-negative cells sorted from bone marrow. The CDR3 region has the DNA TGCGCCAGCAGCCAAGATCACTGGGCAACTGAAGCTTTCTTT. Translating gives CASSQDHWATEAFF.